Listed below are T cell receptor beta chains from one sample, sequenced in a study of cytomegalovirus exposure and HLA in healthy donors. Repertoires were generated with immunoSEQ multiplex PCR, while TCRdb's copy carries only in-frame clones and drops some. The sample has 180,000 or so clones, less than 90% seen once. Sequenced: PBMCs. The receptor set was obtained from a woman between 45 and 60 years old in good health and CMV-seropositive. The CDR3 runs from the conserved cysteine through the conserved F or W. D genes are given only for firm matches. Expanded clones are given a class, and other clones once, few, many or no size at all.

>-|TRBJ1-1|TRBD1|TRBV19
TGTGCCAGTAGGACGGGACAGGCAAACACTGAAGCTTTCTTT
CASRTGQANTEAFF
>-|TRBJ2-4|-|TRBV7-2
TGTGCCAGCAGCTTAGAACTGCTAGCCAAAAACATTCAGTACTTC
CASSLELLAKNIQYF
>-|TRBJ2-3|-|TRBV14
TGTGCCAGCAGCCAAGATCCTATCCGGGAGTCTAGCACAGATACGCAGTATTTT
CASSQDPIRESSTDTQYF
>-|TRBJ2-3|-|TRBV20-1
TGCAGTGGTTACAGGAGAGATACGCAGTATTTT
CSGYRRDTQYF
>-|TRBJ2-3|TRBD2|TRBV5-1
TGCGCCAGCAGCCCAGGGTCGGGGGGGCAAGTGAGCGATACGCAGTATTTT
CASSPGSGGQVSDTQYF
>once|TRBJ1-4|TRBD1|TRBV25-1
TGTGCCAGCAGTGAACACAGGGGTGCTAATGAAAAACTGTTTTTT
CASSEHRGANEKLFF
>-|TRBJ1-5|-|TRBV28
TGTGCCAGCAGCGACCCACGGGGGGCGAGAGGCAATCAGCCCCAGCATTTT
CASSDPRGARGNQPQHF
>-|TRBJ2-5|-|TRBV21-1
TGTGCCAGCAGCAAGGGACTAGCGGGAGGGCCGAGGGTGGGAGAGACCCAGTACTTC
CASSKGLAGGPRVGETQYF
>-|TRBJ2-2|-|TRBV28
TGTGCCAGCAGTTCAACTAACCAAAACACCGGGGAGCTGTTTTTT
CASSSTNQNTGELFF
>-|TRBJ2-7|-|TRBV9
TGTGCCAGCAGCGTAGACTATGGACTCCAATACGAGCAGTACTTC
CASSVDYGLQYEQYF
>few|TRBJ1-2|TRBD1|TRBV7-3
TGTGCCAGCAGCTTAACGCCCGGACAGGGGGATGGCTACACCTTC
CASSLTPGQGDGYTF
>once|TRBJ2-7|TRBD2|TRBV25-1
TGTGCCAGCCCGCAAGTTTCGAGCGGGAGGGCCAGGGAGCAGTACTTC
CASPQVSSGRAREQYF
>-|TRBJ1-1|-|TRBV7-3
TGTGCCAGCAGCTTAATGCCGGAGGGGAACACTGAAGCTTTCTTT
CASSLMPEGNTEAFF
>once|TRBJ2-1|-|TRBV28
TGTGCCAGCAGTAGGGACTCTACCGGACGGTTCTTC
CASSRDSTGRFF
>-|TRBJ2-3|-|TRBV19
TGTGCCAGTAGTAGGGAGAGGTGGTCAGATACGCAGTATTTT
CASSRERWSDTQYF
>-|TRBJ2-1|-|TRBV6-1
TGTGCCAGCAGTCCTGGTCGGTCCTACAATGAGCAGTTCTTC
CASSPGRSYNEQFF
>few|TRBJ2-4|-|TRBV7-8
TGTGCCAGCAGCTTAGCGAGCAGGGAACGGGTCAAAAACATTCAGTACTTC
CASSLASRERVKNIQYF
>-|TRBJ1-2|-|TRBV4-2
TGTGCCAGCAGCCAAGACGCTATGCATGGCTACACCTTC
CASSQDAMHGYTF
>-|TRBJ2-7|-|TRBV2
TGTGCCTGCGGACAGAGCTCCTACGAGCAGTACTTC
CACGQSSYEQYF
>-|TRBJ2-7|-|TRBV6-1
TGTGCCAGCAGTGCCGAGGCCTACGAGCAGTACTTC
CASSAEAYEQYF
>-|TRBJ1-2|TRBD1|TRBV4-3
TGCGCCAGCAGCCAGGACCGGTGGGGGACAGGGGGAAAATCTGGCTACACCTTC
CASSQDRWGTGGKSGYTF
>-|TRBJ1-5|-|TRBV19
TGTGCCAGTAGTATTATAGGGGGACAGCCCCAGCATTTT
CASSIIGGQPQHF
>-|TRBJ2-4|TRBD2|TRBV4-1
TGCGCCAGCAGCCAAGATCGAGGACTAGCGGGAGGCCGGGAAGCCAAAAACATTCAGTACTTC
CASSQDRGLAGGREAKNIQYF
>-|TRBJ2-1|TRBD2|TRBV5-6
TGTGCCAGCAGCTTGGCCCCTCCAGGGAGGGCCAATGAGCAGTTCTTC
CASSLAPPGRANEQFF
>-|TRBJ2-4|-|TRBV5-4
TGTGCCAGCAGCATCCGACAGGAGGACATTCAGTACTTC
CASSIRQEDIQYF
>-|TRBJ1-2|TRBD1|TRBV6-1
TGTGCCAACCAGGACAGGGGCCAGGGTAACTATGGCTACACCTTC
CANQDRGQGNYGYTF
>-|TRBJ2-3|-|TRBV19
TGTGCCAGTGCGGGGCCCAGCACAGATACGCAGTATTTT
CASAGPSTDTQYF
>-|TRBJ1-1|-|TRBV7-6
TGTGCCAGCAGCCAAGAGCTAGCGAACACTGAAGCTTTCTTT
CASSQELANTEAFF
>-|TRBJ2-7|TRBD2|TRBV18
TGTGCCAGCTCACCGGAAGCGGGGGGGTTCTACGAGCAGTACTTC
CASSPEAGGFYEQYF
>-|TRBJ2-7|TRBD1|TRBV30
TGTGCCTGGAGTCGAACTAACCCGGGACAGGGGGTTCCCTACGAGCAGTACTTC
CAWSRTNPGQGVPYEQYF
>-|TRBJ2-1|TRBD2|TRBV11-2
TGTGCCAGCAGCTTAGCTTGGCTAGCGGCCTACAATGAGCAGTTCTTC
CASSLAWLAAYNEQFF
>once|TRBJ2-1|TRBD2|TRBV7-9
TGTTCCAGCAGCACATCGTCTAGCGGGAGGGGGCGGTACGAGCAGTTCTTC
CSSSTSSSGRGRYEQFF
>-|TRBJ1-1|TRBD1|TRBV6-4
TGTGCCAGCAGTCTAGAACAGGGGCAAGGGGTGGCTTTCTTT
CASSLEQGQGVAFF
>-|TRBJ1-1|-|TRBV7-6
TGTGCCAGCAGCGCCACCACAGGGTTCGACACTGAAGCTTTCTTT
CASSATTGFDTEAFF
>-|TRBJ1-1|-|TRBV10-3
TGTGCCATCAGTGAGGGTGGGGGCGGGTACACTGAAGCTTTCTTT
CAISEGGGGYTEAFF
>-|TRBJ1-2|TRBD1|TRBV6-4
TGTGCCAGCACTTATCAAGCCGGGACAGGGGAATACTATGGCTACACCTTC
CASTYQAGTGEYYGYTF
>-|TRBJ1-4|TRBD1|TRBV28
TGTGCCAGCAGACCGACAGGGCGGAAGGAAAAACTGTTTTTT
CASRPTGRKEKLFF
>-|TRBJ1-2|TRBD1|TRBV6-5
TGTGCCAGCAGTTCCCCCGGGACAGTCAACTATGGCTACACCTTC
CASSSPGTVNYGYTF
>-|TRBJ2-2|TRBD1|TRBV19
TGTGCAACCAAAACAGCGACAGGGGTAAACACCGGGGAGCTGTTTTTT
CATKTATGVNTGELFF
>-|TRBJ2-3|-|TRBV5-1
TGCGCCAGCAGCCACAGGGTCGGCACAGATACGCAGTATTTT
CASSHRVGTDTQYF
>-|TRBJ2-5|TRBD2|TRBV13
TGTGCCAGCAGCTTAGTGCGACTAGCGGGGGGGACAAATCAAGAGACCCAGTACTTC
CASSLVRLAGGTNQETQYF
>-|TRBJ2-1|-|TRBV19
TGTGCCAGCGTCCTAACCACAGGGAACAATGAGCAGTTCTTC
CASVLTTGNNEQFF
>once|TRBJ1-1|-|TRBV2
TGTGCCAGCAGTGAAGCCCCTGGGCCGGGGAGAGCTTTCTTT
CASSEAPGPGRAFF
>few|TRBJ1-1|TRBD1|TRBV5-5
TGTGCCAGCAGCTTGGAACAGGGGGCCACTGAAGCTTTCTTT
CASSLEQGATEAFF
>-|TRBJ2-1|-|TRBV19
TGTGCCAGTAGTATAATGGGAGAGCCCTACAATGAGCAGTTCTTC
CASSIMGEPYNEQFF
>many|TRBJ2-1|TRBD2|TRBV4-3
TGCGCCAGCAGCCAAGATAGACTAGCGGGGGGCAATGAGCAGTTCTTC
CASSQDRLAGGNEQFF
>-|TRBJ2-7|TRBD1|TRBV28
TGTGCCAGCGTAGGGGACAGGGGGCTCTACGAGCAGTACTTC
CASVGDRGLYEQYF
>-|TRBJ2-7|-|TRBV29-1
TGCAGCGTTGTGGTGCAGGGGTCCTACGAGCAGTACTTC
CSVVVQGSYEQYF
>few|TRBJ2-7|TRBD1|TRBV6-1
TGTGCCAGCAGCGACCCGGGACAGGGCTCCTACGAGCAGTACTTC
CASSDPGQGSYEQYF
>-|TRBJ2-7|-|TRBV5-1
TGCGCCAGCAGCATGGCCCCAGGGAGGTACGAGCAGTACTTC
CASSMAPGRYEQYF
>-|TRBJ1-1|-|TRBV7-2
TGTGCCAGCAGCTGGCAGAGGGAAACCACTGAAGCTTTCTTT
CASSWQRETTEAFF
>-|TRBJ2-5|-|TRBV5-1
TGCGCCAGCAATCCTAGCTTATCTAACGGCCAAGAGACCCAGTACTTC
CASNPSLSNGQETQYF
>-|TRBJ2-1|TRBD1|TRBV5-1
TGCGCCAGCAGCGGGGGACAGGGATGGGATGAGCAGTTCTTC
CASSGGQGWDEQFF